A few counts support the clone carrying this T cell receptor beta chain. The entry originates in a study of blood T cells in healthy people across ages. A J-beta primer mix and a sample-barcoded 5' primer were used in a second PCR of about 7 to 11 cycles. TCRdb used MiXCR to reprocess the 5' RACE reads, holding one entry per CDR3 protein. The sample yields under 1,100,000 distinct CDR3 sequences, 20% to 25% seen once. The CDR3 covers 14 residues. The V end lost 0 bases, the J end lost 2 bases, and 8 bases lay between the germline ends. Germline lookup yields CDR1 MNHNY and CDR2 SVGAGI (reference sequence). Donor samples were obtained from healthy Caucasian individuals from Russia, aged about 6 to 100. A further study also used this sample, focusing on T cells of mothers and their children. That study adds: A few healthy Caucasian mothers and their six children were the donors. Some 2.7 million TCR beta reads per child versus over 9.5 million per mother. The shaping of TCR recombination output by thymic selection is similar in related and unrelated pairs.

The receptor was isolated from a girl aged 2-10 years in good health. The chain links TRBV6-6 to TRBJ2-7, with D perhaps TRBD1 (6 bases). Sequenced: blood. The CDR3 coding sequence is TGTGCCAGCAGTTACTCAGGGGGAACCTACGAGCAGTACTTC. This codes for CASSYSGGTYEQYF.